These 7 T cell receptor beta chains originate from one sample sequenced in a study of blood T cell repertoires in COVID-19. Method: immunoSEQ multiplex PCR; TCRdb's copy keeps in-frame clones and lacks some. The data show about 200,000 clones, about 85% seen once. The specimen was peripheral blood. These receptors were taken from a woman aged 45-59 years with COVID-19, enrolled during active disease.

This sequence joins TRBV19 and TRBJ1-2, with a possible D match to TRBD1 (5 bases). The CDR3 runs 13 residues. Germline assignment: CDR1 LNHDA and CDR2 SQIVND (reference sequence). Between the trimmed V and J ends, which lost 7 bases and 6 bases, there was a span of 15 bases. The CDR3 protein is CASTPDGGNGYTF. The CDR3 DNA reads TGTGCCAGTACCCCGGACGGGGGGAATGGCTACACCTTC.

As to this clone: This CDR3 is also generated by other DNA sequences in the sample. The chain couples TRBV5-1 to TRBJ1-5; D is perhaps TRBD1 (6 bases). This CDR3 has 14 amino acids. Germline CDR1 is SGHRS and CDR2 is YFSETQ. Trimming left V 0 bases short and J 2 bases short, with 6 bases between. CDR3 DNA: TGCGCCAGCAGCTTGGCAGGGGGCAATCAGCCCCAGCATTTT. Translated, it gives CASSLAGGNQPQHF.

The chain has TRBV27 and TRBJ2-3; 7 bases fit TRBD1. Trimming at V came to 7 bases and at J to 2 bases, leaving 6 bases not matched to a gene. Germline-derived CDR1 and CDR2 are MNHEY and SMNVEV (reference sequence). The CDR3 runs to 14 residues. CDR3 sequence reads: CASTLGTDTDTQYF. DNA of the CDR3: TGTGCCAGCACCTTGGGGACAGACACAGATACGCAGTATTTT.

The CDR3 sequence is CASSWGEVTEAFF. The CDR3 nucleotides read TGTGCCAGCAGCTGGGGGGAGGTAACTGAAGCTTTCTTT. The chain recombines TRBV7-6 with TRBJ1-1; the D gene is possibly TRBD1 (5 bases). The germline CDR1 and CDR2 sequences are SGHVS and FNYEAQ. Trimming stripped 4 bases from V and 5 bases from J, with 11 bases between. The CDR3 is 13 amino acids.

The genes are TRBV5-5 and TRBJ2-5; D call uncertain. V dropped 0 bases and J dropped 2 bases, with 14 bases sitting between them. The CDR3 totals 16 residues. Per the germline V gene, CDR1 is SGHKS and CDR2 is YYEKEE (reference sequence). The CDR3 loop reads CASSLAAQAWQETQYF. The CDR3 region has the DNA TGTGCCAGCAGCTTGGCAGCTCAAGCGTGGCAAGAGACCCAGTACTTC.

The CDR3 spells CASSIVLGGELPQHF. In DNA form, the CDR3 reads TGTGCCAGTAGTATAGTTCTGGGGGGAGAGCTGCCCCAGCATTTT. The chain couples TRBV19 to TRBJ1-5; D may be TRBD1 (5 bases). CDR3 length: 15 residues. Deletions cut 1 base from V and 9 bases from J, with 16 bases between. The germline CDR1 and CDR2 sequences are LNHDA and SQIVND (reference sequence). The variable domain in full, with the rest retrieved from reference TRBV19 and TRBJ1-5, is DGGITQSPKYLFRKEGQNVTLSCEQNLNHDAMYWYRQDPGQGLRLIYYSQIVNDFQKGDIAEGYSVSREKKESFPLTVTSAQKNPTAFYLCASSIVLGGELPQHFGDGTRLSIL.

The chain employs TRBV19 and TRBJ2-6; 12 bases fit TRBD1. Germline CDR1 and CDR2: LNHDA and SQIVND (reference sequence). The CDR3 length is 17 residues. The junction had 7 bases not matched to a gene; V was cut back by 6 bases and J by 4 bases. Here the CDR3 reads CASRSGTGGIGANVLTF. The CDR3 region has the DNA TGTGCCAGTAGATCGGGGACAGGGGGCATCGGGGCCAACGTCCTGACTTTC.